A few counts support the clone carrying this T cell receptor beta chain. This specimen belongs to a study of response to subunit inactivated influenza vaccine. The germline V gene encodes CDR1 MNHEY and CDR2 SMNVEV (reference sequence). This CDR3 comprises 18 residues. V was pared by 7 bases and J by 1 base, with 7 bases of the junction left unmatched. TCRdb called the RT-PCR reads again in MiXCR, with one record for every CDR3 protein. The sample consists of hundreds of thousands of distinct CDR3 sequences, roughly 20% of them appearing once. Sequenced material: PBMCs from blood, taken around 5 days after vaccination. This clonotype originated in a man aged 45-60 years who received an inactivated influenza vaccine. The V and J genes are TRBV27 and TRBJ2-2; 15 nucleotides match TRBD2. The CDR3 sequence is CASKAGLAGGVNTGELFF. The CDR3 nucleotides read TGTGCCAGCAAAGCGGGACTAGCGGGAGGAGTGAACACCGGGGAGCTGTTTTTT.